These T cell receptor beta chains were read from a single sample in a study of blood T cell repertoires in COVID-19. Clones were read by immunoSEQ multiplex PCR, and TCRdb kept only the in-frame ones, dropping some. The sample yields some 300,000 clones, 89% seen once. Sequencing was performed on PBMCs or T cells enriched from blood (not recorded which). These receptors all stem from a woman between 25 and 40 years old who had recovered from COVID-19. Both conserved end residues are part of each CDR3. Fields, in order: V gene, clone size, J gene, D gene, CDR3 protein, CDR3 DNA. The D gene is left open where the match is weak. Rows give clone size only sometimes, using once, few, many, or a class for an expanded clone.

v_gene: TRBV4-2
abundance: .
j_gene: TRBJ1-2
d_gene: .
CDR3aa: CASSQDPGTDYGYTF
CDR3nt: TGTGCCAGCAGCCAAGATCCAGGTACTGACTATGGCTACACCTTC

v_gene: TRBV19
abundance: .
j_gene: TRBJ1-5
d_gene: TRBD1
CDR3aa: CASSITGGNQPQHF
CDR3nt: TGTGCCAGTAGTATCACAGGGGGCAATCAGCCCCAGCATTTT

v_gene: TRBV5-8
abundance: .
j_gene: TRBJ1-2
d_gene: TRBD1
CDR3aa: CASSSRQGTNYGYTF
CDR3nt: TGTGCCAGCAGCTCTAGACAGGGAACAAACTATGGCTACACCTTC

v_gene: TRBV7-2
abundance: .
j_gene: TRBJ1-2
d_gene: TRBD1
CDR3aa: CASSRQGYGYTF
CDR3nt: TGTGCCAGCAGCCGACAGGGCTATGGCTACACCTTC

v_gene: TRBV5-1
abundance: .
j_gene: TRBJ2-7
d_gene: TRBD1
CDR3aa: CASSDRTGGYEQYF
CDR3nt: TGCGCCAGCAGCGACCGGACAGGGGGCTACGAGCAGTACTTC

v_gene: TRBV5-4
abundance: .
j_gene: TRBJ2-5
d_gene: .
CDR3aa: CASSPGAQGGQETQYF
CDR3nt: TGTGCCAGCAGCCCTGGAGCGCAGGGTGGCCAAGAGACCCAGTACTTC

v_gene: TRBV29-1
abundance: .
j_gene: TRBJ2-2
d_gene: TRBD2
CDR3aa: CSVGLAGGPANTGELFF
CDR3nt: TGCAGCGTTGGACTAGCGGGAGGGCCGGCGAACACCGGGGAGCTGTTTTTT

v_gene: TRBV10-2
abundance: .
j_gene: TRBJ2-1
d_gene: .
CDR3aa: CASSDVPYNEQFF
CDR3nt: TGCGCCAGCAGTGACGTCCCTTACAATGAGCAGTTCTTC

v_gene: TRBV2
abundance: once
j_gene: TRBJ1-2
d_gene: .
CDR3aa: CASSEGGDLYGYTF
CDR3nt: TGTGCCAGCAGTGAAGGGGGCGATTTATATGGCTACACCTTC

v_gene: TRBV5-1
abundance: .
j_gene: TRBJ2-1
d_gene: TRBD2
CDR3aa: CASSLEIAGGYNEQFF
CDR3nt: TGCGCCAGCAGCTTGGAAATAGCGGGAGGGTACAATGAGCAGTTCTTC

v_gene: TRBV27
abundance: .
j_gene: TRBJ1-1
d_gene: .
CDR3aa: CASNPPGGVRSLSEAFF
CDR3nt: TGTGCCAGCAATCCTCCTGGCGGGGTAAGGTCTTTGAGTGAAGCTTTCTTT

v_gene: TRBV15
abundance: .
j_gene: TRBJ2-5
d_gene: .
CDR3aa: CATSLEGGQETQYF
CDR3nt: TGTGCCACCTCTCTCGAGGGCGGCCAAGAGACCCAGTACTTC

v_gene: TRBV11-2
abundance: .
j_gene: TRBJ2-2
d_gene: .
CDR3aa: CASTPRLGELFF
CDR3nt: TGTGCCAGCACCCCCAGGCTGGGGGAGCTGTTTTTT

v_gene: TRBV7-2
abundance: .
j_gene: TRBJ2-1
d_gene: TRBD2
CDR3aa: CASSSGGGGISYNEQFF
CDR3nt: TGTGCCAGCAGCTCTGGTGGCGGGGGGATCTCCTACAATGAGCAGTTCTTC

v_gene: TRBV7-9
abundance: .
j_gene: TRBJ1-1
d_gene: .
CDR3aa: CASSPTLQGSTEAFF
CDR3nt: TGTGCCAGCAGCCCCACTTTACAGGGTTCCACTGAAGCTTTCTTT

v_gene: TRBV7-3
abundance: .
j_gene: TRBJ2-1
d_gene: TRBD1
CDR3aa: CASSLIGGTGENNEQFF
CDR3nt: TGTGCCAGCAGCTTAATCGGAGGGACAGGAGAGAACAATGAGCAGTTCTTC

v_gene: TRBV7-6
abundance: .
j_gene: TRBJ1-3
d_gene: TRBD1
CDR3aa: CASSLSGTGGFGNTIYF
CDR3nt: TGTGCCAGCAGCTTGTCCGGGACAGGGGGCTTTGGAAACACCATATATTTT

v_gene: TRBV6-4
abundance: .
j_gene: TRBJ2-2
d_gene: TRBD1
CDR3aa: CASSRDRVFAGELFF
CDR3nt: TGTGCCAGCAGCCGGGACAGGGTATTTGCCGGGGAGCTGTTTTTT

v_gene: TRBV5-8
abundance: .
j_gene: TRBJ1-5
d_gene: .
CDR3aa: CASSSYQGLGNQPQHF
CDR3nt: TGTGCCAGCAGCTCGTACCAGGGGTTGGGGAATCAGCCCCAGCATTTT

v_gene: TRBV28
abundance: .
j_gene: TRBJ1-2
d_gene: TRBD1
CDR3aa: CASSPRGSYGYTF
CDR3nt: TGTGCCAGCAGTCCCAGGGGGTCCTATGGCTACACCTTC

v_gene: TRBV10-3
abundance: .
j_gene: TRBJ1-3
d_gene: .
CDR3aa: CAISDYSSGNTIYF
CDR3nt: TGTGCCATCAGTGATTATTCCTCTGGAAACACCATATATTTT

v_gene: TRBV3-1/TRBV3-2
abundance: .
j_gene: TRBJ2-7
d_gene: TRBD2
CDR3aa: CASSQLAGTYEQYF
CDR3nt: TGTGCCAGCAGCCAATTAGCGGGGACCTACGAGCAGTACTTC

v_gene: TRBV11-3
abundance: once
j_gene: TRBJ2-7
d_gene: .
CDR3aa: CASSPGRGTYEQYF
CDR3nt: TGTGCCAGCAGCCCTGGCCGGGGAACCTACGAGCAGTACTTC

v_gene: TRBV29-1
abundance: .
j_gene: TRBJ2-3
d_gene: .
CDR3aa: CSVAILNEGADTQYF
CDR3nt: TGCAGCGTTGCTATCCTCAATGAGGGCGCAGATACGCAGTATTTT

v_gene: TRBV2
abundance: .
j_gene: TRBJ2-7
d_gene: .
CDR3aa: CASTASPSSYEQYF
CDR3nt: TGTGCCAGCACTGCTAGCCCGAGCTCCTACGAGCAGTACTTC

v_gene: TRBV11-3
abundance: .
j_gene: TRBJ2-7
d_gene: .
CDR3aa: CASSLGAGLSYEQYF
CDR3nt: TGTGCCAGCAGCTTAGGGGCAGGACTCTCCTACGAGCAGTACTTC

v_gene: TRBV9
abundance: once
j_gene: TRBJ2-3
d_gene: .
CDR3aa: CASSVSGSSWGDTQYF
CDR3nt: TGTGCCAGCAGCGTCTCAGGGTCTTCTTGGGGAGATACGCAGTATTTT

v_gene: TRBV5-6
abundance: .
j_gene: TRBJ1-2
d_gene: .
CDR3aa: CASSLAGRFYGYTF
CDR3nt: TGTGCCAGCAGCTTGGCGGGGAGATTCTATGGCTACACCTTC

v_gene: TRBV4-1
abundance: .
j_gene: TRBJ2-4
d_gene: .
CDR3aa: CASSQVGHRDIQYF
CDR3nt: TGCGCCAGCAGCCAAGTAGGGCACAGGGACATTCAGTACTTC

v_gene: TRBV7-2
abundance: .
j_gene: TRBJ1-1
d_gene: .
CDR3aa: CASSLDRRAEAFF
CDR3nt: TGTGCCAGCAGCTTAGACAGGAGGGCTGAAGCTTTCTTT

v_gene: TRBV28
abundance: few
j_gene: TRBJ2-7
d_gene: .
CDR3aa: CASRLPTQGDSYEQYF
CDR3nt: TGTGCCAGCAGACTGCCGACACAGGGCGACTCCTACGAGCAGTACTTC

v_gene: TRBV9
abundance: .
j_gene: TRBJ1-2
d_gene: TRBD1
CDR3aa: CASSFRDRDYGYTF
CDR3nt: TGTGCCAGCAGCTTCCGGGACAGGGACTATGGCTACACCTTC

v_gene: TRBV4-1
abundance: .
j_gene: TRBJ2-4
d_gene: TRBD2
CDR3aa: CASSQEGLAGAGTKNIQYF
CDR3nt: TGCGCCAGCAGCCAAGAGGGCTTAGCGGGAGCTGGGACCAAAAACATTCAGTACTTC

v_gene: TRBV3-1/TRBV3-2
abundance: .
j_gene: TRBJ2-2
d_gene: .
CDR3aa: CASSNLSNRPQTNTGELFF
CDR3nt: TGTGCCAGCAGCAATTTGTCAAACAGGCCTCAAACGAACACCGGGGAGCTGTTTTTT

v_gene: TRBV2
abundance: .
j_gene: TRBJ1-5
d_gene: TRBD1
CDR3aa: CASSETGGTGAYSNQPQHF
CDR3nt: TGTGCCAGCAGTGAGACGGGCGGGACAGGAGCTTATAGCAATCAGCCCCAGCATTTT

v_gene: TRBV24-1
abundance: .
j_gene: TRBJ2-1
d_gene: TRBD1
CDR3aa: CATSSPGQESWNEQFF
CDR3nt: TGTGCCACCAGCTCACCCGGACAGGAAAGCTGGAATGAGCAGTTCTTC

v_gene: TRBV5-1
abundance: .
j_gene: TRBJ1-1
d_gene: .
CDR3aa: CASSLERLNTEAFF
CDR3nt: TGCGCCAGCAGCTTGGAACGGTTGAACACTGAAGCTTTCTTT

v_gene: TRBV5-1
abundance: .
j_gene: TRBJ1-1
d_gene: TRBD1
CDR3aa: CASSATQGANTEAFF
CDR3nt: TGCGCCAGCAGTGCAACACAGGGGGCGAACACTGAAGCTTTCTTT

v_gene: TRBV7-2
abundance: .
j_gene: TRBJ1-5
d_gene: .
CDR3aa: CASSLYASGVKHF
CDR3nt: TGTGCCAGCAGCTTATACGCTTCCGGAGTAAAGCATTTT

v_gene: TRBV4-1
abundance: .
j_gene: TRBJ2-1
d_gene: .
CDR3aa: CASSQGLGQARNEQFF
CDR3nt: TGCGCCAGCAGCCAAGGCTTGGGTCAAGCGAGGAATGAGCAGTTCTTC

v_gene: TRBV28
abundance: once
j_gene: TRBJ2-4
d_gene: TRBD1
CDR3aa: CASSLETPGQGWVYF
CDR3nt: TGTGCCAGCAGTTTAGAGACCCCCGGACAGGGTTGGGTGTACTTC

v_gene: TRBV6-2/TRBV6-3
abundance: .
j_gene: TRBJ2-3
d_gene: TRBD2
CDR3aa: CASSYPRLAGALSTDTQYF
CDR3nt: TGTGCCAGCAGTTACCCCAGACTAGCGGGCGCGCTTAGCACAGATACGCAGTATTTT

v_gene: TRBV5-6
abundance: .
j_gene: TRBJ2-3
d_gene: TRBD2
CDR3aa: CASSPGLGADTQYF
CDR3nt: TGTGCCAGCAGCCCAGGACTAGGGGCGGATACGCAGTATTTT

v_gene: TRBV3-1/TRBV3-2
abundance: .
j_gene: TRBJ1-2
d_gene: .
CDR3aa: CASSPSSGLQGYTF
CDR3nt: TGTGCCAGCAGCCCCTCTTCTGGGCTACAGGGCTACACCTTC

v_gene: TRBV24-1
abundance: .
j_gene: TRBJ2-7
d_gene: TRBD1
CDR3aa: CATSDLGQASSYEQYF
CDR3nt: TGTGCCACCAGTGATTTGGGACAGGCCAGCTCCTACGAGCAGTACTTC

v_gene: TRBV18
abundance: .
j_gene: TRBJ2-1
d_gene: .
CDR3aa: CASSLGGVVYNEQFF
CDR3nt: TGTGCCAGCTCCCTAGGGGGAGTTGTCTACAATGAGCAGTTCTTC

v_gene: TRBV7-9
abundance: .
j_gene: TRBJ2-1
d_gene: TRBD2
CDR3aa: CASIGTSGVLSYNEQFF
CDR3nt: TGTGCCAGCATCGGGACTAGCGGGGTCCTCTCCTACAATGAGCAGTTCTTC

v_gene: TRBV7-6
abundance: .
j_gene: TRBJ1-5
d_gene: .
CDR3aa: CASSLGTGDFQPQHF
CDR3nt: TGTGCCAGCAGCTTAGGAACAGGTGATTTTCAGCCCCAGCATTTT

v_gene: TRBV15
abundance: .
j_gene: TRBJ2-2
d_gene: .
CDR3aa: CATSRDRVVGGGGELFF
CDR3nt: TGTGCCACCAGCAGAGATAGGGTGGTCGGCGGAGGGGGGGAGCTGTTTTTT

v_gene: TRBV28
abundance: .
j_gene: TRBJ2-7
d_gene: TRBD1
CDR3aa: CASSSDRVVPEQYF
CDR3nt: TGTGCCAGCAGTTCAGACAGGGTTGTCCCCGAGCAGTACTTC